This T cell receptor (beta chain) is drawn from a study of cytomegalovirus exposure and HLA in healthy donors. The study's findings and limits: Later findings reportedly placed an Asian-associated ancestry cluster below the approximately 620-donor mean for N-insertions.

Amplification used 60 Vbeta primers and 13 Jbeta primers. Libraries were prepared by immunoSEQ multiplex PCR; TCRdb keeps only in-frame clonotypes and omits some of them. This listing includes 40,000 to 45,000 clones. Germline CDR1 and CDR2: LGHNT and FRNRAP. This CDR3 spans 16 amino acids. The V and J ends lost 0 bases and 5 bases respectively, with 14 bases between them. Worth noting for this clone: Its antigen is not known.

This clonotype originated in a man younger than 40 in good health and CMV-seronegative. The sequencing input was PBMCs. The chain uses TRBV12-5 and TRBJ2-1; unclear D gene. The CDR3 region has the DNA TGTGCTAGTGGTTTGGTACGAACAGACCCCGACAATGAGCAGTTCTTC. Its protein is CASGLVRTDPDNEQFF.